This T cell receptor (beta chain) is from a study of early T cells in non-severe SARS-CoV-2 infection. On the study more broadly: RNA in bulk from unsorted whole blood was sequenced, and chains were unpaired.

Unique molecular identifier tags were affixed to discrete cDNA molecules. TCRdb reanalysed the 5' RACE reads using MiXCR and keeps one entry per CDR3 protein. Of fewer than 110,000 distinct CDR3 sequences in the sample, 11% were seen once. After removal of 5 bases from V and 6 bases from J, the junction contained 9 bases not matched to a gene. This CDR3 spans 14 amino acids. The chain combines TRBV12-3 or TRBV12-4 with TRBJ2-7, with 8 bases that match TRBD2. This receptor was identified in an adult who was a healthcare worker with PCR-confirmed SARS-CoV-2 infection or an uninfected control (not recorded which). The sample comprised whole blood. The CDR3 spells CASSPGLVFSEQYF. The CDR3 nucleotides read TGTGCCAGCAGTCCGGGACTAGTTTTTTCCGAGCAGTACTTC.